The entry below describes one T cell receptor beta chain. This sample was taken from a study of identical twins. This CDR3 is built from 15 residues. Unmatched junction bases numbered 11, after V lost 3 bases and J lost 4 bases. Germline V lookup: CDR1 DFQATT, CDR2 SNEGSKA (reference sequence). One entry per CDR3 protein results from TCRdb running MiXCR on the 5' RACE reads. The repertoire consists of 600,000 to 700,000 distinct CDR3 sequences, with 20% to 25% occurring once and the leading ten covering 4% to 5.5%. These records were also assigned to another study, of T cells expressing NK-cell markers. That investigation notes: The use of an anti-gamma-delta TCR antibody, which was added in several experiments, restricted sorting to T cells expressing alpha-beta TCR.

This chain joins TRBV20-1 and TRBJ2-7, with 8 bases identical to TRBD1. The specimen sequenced was PBMCs. The source of this sequence is a woman aged 18-35 years in good health. CDR3 in DNA: TGCAGTGCTAGGGACACCGTCAGGGGGCAATACGAGCAGTACTTC. Protein sequence: CSARDTVRGQYEQYF.